The present TCR beta chain was sequenced within a study of blood T cell repertoires in COVID-19. Study-level information: Both acute and convalescent COVID-19 samples were obtained from the United States, Italy and Spain. Sources were T cells, B-cell-depleted T cells, or PBMCs; the material itself was cDNA or gDNA.

Data came from immunoSEQ multiplex PCR; TCRdb stores just in-frame clones and leaves some out. The sample shows 25,000 to 30,000 clones, around 87% of them seen only once. V dropped 8 bases and J dropped 6; count of bases not matched to a gene: 9. Germline V gives CDR1 SGHRS, CDR2 YFSETQ. The CDR3 contains 13 residues. Sample: peripheral blood. The receptor comes from a human donor in a cohort sampled during active COVID-19. The J gene is TRBJ1-2, the V gene TRBV5-1, with 8 bases aligning to TRBD1. The chain's CDR3 is CASHQGQAHGYTF. The CDR3 DNA reads TGCGCCAGTCACCAGGGACAGGCTCATGGCTACACCTTC. Supplemented by reference TRBV5-1 and TRBJ1-2, the full variable domain reads KAGVTQTPRYLIKTRGQQVTLSCSPISGHRSVSWYQQTPGQGLQFLFEYFSETQRNKGNFPGRFSGRQFSNSRSEMNVSTLELGDSALYLCASHQGQAHGYTFGSGTRLTVV.